This T cell receptor beta chain was sequenced during a study of breast tumors, draining lymph nodes, adjacent tissues. TCRdb reprocessed the multiplex PCR reads with MiXCR, giving one entry per CDR3 protein. This sample has around 300,000 distinct CDR3 sequences, with 30% found just once. Findings and limits, study-wide: Luminal-like breast cancer showed significantly greater tumor-nontumor repertoire similarity than basal-like breast cancer did. Tumor repertoires ranked between lymph nodes and nontumor tissue in diversity, with V and J gene preferences. Data only fit, rather than demonstrated, lymph node origin of most tumor T cells.

The sample holds a few counts of this clonotype. Antigen specificity is unknown. A much more abundant neighbour one base away suggests this may be a read error. Samples came from axillary lymph nodes draining the breast cancer. Between the trimmed V and J ends, which lost 8 bases and 6 bases, there was a span of 7 bases. The germline V gene encodes CDR1 PRHDT and CDR2 FYEKMQ (reference sequence). The CDR3 is 11 amino acids. This clonotype was obtained from a female donor with breast cancer. Some clones in this sample may be carry-over from other donors' samples. The chain joins TRBV13 to TRBJ2-2; D not certain. The sample was axillary lymph node tissue. The CDR3 loop is CASGRPGELFF. CDR3 coding DNA: TGTGCCAGCGGGCGGCCCGGGGAGCTGTTTTTT.